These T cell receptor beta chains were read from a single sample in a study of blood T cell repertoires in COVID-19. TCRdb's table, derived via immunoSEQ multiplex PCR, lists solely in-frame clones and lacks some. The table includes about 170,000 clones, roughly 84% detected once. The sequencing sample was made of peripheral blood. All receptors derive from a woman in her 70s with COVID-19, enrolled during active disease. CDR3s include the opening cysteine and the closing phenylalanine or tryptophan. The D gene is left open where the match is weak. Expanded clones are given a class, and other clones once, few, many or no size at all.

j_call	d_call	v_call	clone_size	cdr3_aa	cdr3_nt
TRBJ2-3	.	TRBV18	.	CASSRSGTDTQYF	TGTGCCAGCTCACGCTCAGGGACAGATACGCAGTATTTT
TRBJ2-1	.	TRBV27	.	CASSLRQAHEQFF	TGTGCCAGCAGTTTACGACAGGCCCATGAGCAGTTCTTC
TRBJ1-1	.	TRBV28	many	CASSSRENTEAFF	TGTGCCAGCAGTTCACGGGAGAACACTGAAGCTTTCTTT
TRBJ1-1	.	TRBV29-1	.	CSVVIRHPNTEAFF	TGCAGCGTTGTTATACGACACCCGAACACTGAAGCTTTCTTT
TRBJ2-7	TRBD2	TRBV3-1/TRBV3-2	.	CASSQDRPSGIYEQYF	TGTGCCAGCAGCCAAGATAGGCCTAGCGGGATCTACGAGCAGTACTTC
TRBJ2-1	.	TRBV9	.	CASSVANEQFF	TGTGCCAGCAGCGTAGCTAATGAGCAGTTCTTC
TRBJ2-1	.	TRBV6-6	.	CASSLRSYNEQFF	TGTGCCAGCAGCCTAAGATCCTACAATGAGCAGTTCTTC
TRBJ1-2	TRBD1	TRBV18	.	CASSPDRGRGYTF	TGTGCCAGCTCCCCCGACAGGGGAAGAGGCTACACCTTC
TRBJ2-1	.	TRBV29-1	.	CSVRRLGNEQFF	TGCAGCGTCCGCAGACTAGGCAATGAGCAGTTCTTC
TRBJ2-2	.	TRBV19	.	CASSTSGVTGELFF	TGTGCCAGTAGTACATCAGGGGTAACCGGGGAGCTGTTTTTT
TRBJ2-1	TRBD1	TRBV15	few	CATSKRTGGFNEQFF	TGTGCCACCAGCAAACGGACAGGGGGCTTCAATGAGCAGTTCTTC
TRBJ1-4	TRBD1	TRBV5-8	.	CASSAGTQGVKEKLFF	TGTGCCAGCAGCGCGGGCACCCAGGGGGTTAAAGAAAAACTGTTTTTT
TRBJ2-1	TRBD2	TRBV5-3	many	CARSTCSGRDYNEQFF	TGTGCCAGAAGCACTTGTAGCGGGAGAGACTACAATGAGCAGTTCTTC
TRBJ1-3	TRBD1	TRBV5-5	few	CASRNDGTGDGNTIYF	TGTGCCAGCAGGAACGATGGGACAGGGGACGGAAACACCATATATTTT
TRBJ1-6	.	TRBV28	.	CASRKINNSPLHF	TGTGCCAGCAGAAAAATAAATAATTCACCCCTCCACTTT
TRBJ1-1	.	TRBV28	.	CASSLPPGDKKKAFF	TGTGCCAGCAGTCTACCCCCAGGGGATAAGAAAAAAGCTTTCTTT
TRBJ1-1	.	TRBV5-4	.	CASNLGGAPNTEAFF	TGTGCCAGCAACCTGGGAGGGGCTCCGAACACTGAAGCTTTCTTT
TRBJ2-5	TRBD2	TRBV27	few	CASSFLAAAVETQYF	TGTGCCAGCAGTTTCCTAGCGGCGGCTGTGGAGACCCAGTACTTC
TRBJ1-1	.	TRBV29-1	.	CSVDPRGTEAFF	TGCAGCGTTGACCCAAGGGGAACTGAAGCTTTCTTT
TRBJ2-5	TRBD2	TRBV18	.	CASSPLGGRETQYF	TGTGCCAGCTCGCCTCTGGGGGGGAGAGAGACCCAGTACTTC
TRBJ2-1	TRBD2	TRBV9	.	CASSVVVLAGVAEQFF	TGTGCCAGCAGCGTAGTCGTTCTAGCGGGGGTAGCTGAGCAGTTCTTC
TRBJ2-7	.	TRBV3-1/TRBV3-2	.	CASSQGETGSYEQYF	TGTGCCAGCAGCCAAGGAGAGACAGGCTCCTACGAGCAGTACTTC
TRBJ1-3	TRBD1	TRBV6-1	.	CASSGPSRTGANTIYF	TGTGCCAGCAGTGGGCCGTCTCGGACAGGGGCAAACACCATATATTTT